The 3 T cell receptor beta chains below come from one sample, sequenced in a study of identical twins. TCRdb called the 5' RACE reads again in MiXCR, with one record for every CDR3 protein. The sample contains approximately 500,000 distinct CDR3 sequences, 13% to 15% of which appear only once. In addition, the sample was reused for a study of yellow fever vaccine responses in identical twins.

Sequenced material: CD4+ T cells sorted from blood. The source is a woman aged 18-29 years in good health.

Comment on this clonotype: The junction departs from germline at one end; a sequencing error may be responsible. The rearrangement uses TRBV2 and TRBJ2-5; D gene ambiguous. Germline V gives CDR1 SNHLY, CDR2 FYNNEI. The CDR3 sequence is 13 residues long. DNA of the CDR3: TGTGCCAGCAGCGCTGACCGAAAAGAGGCCCAGTACTTC. As protein: CASSADRKEAQYF.

This clonotype was picked up many times. The rearrangement joins TRBV5-1 to TRBJ2-3; TRBD2 matches 7 bases. The CDR3 covers 14 residues. V gave up 4 bases and J gave up 3 bases; unmatched junction bases: 5. CDR1 is SGHRS and CDR2 is YFSETQ in the germline V gene. CDR3 loop: CASSPGLQTDTQYF. The CDR3 coding sequence is TGCGCCAGCAGCCCGGGACTACAGACAGATACGCAGTATTTT.

This clonotype was observed a few times. This chain links TRBV29-1 with TRBJ1-2, with 7 bases that match TRBD1. CDR3 length equals 13 residues. In germline, CDR1 is SQVTM, CDR2 ANQGSEA. The trim removed 4 bases at V and 4 bases at J, leaving 6 bases unmatched. Here the CDR3 reads CSVVKGAGYGYTF. CDR3 sequence (DNA): TGCAGCGTTGTAAAGGGGGCTGGCTATGGCTACACCTTC. Combining the CDR3 with reference TRBV29-1 and TRBJ1-2 gives the whole variable domain SAVISQKPSRDICQRGTSLTIQCQVDSQVTMMFWYRQQPGQSLTLIATANQGSEATYESGFVIDKFPISRPNLTFSTLTVSNMSPEDSSIYLCSVVKGAGYGYTFGSGTRLTVV.